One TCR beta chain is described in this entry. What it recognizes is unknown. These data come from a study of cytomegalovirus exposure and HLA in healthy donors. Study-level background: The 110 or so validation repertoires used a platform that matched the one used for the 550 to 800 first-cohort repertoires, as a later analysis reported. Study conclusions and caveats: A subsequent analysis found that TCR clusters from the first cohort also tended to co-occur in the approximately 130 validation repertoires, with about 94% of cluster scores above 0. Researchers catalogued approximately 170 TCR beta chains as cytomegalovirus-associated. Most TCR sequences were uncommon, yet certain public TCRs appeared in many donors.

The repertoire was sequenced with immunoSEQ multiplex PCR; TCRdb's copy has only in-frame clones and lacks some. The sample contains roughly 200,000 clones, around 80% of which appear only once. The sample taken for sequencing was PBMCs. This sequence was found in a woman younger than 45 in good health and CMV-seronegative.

The CDR3 protein is CASSLRSGQNYEQYF. The CDR3 DNA reads as TGTGCCAGCAGCTTAAGAAGTGGACAGAACTACGAGCAGTACTTC. This chain joins TRBV7-9 and TRBJ2-7; D may be TRBD1 (6 bases). Germline assignment: CDR1 SEHNR and CDR2 FQNEAQ (reference sequence). The CDR3 runs to 15 residues. Trimming pared 2 bases from V and 3 bases from J, leaving 14 bases between.